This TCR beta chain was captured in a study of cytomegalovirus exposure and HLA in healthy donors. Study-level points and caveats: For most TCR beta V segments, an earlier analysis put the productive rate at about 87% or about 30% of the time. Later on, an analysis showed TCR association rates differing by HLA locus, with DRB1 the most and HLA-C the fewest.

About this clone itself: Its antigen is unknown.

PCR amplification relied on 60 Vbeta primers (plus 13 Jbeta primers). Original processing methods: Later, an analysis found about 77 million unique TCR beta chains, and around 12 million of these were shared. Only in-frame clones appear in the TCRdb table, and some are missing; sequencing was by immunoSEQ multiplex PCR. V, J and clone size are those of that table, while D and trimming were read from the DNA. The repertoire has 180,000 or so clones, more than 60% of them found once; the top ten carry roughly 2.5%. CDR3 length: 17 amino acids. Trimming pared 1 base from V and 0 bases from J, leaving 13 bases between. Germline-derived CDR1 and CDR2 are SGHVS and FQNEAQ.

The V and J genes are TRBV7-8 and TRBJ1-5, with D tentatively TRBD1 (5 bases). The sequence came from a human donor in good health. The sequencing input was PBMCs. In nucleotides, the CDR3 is TGTGCCAGCAGCTTAGTTACAGGAGAACTTAGCAATCAGCCCCAGCATTTT. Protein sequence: CASSLVTGELSNQPQHF.